There are a few counts of the clone carrying this T cell receptor beta chain. Antigen specificity is unknown. The entry originates in a study of CD8+ T cells in alopecia areata. Looking at the study overall: For the treated group, dosing was oral tofacitinib at 5 to 10 mg twice daily. Study observations and caveats: Compared with normal scalp, lesional scalp had higher clonality and more expanded CD8+ clones.

Peripheral blood, together with lesional scalp punch biopsies, was collected from alopecia areata patients. PBMCs provided sorted CD4+ and CD8+ T cells. This CDR3 is built from 14 residues. V shed 1 base and J shed 2 bases, with 9 bases lying between them. CDR1 is SQVTM, CDR2 ANQGSEA, per germline. Extracted from the samples, RNA was reverse transcribed into cDNA to serve as the sequencing template. Sequencing used immunoSEQ multiplex PCR; TCRdb keeps in-frame clones, though not all of them. Counted here are 90,000 to 100,000 clones, 40% to 55% occurring once; the ten biggest clones make up 0.75% to 0.8%.

The V gene is TRBV29-1, the J gene TRBJ2-1; D is ambiguous. The sequenced sample consisted of CD4+ T cells sorted from blood. This clonotype was obtained from a human donor with alopecia areata. The CDR3 region is CSVEGRLTYNEQFF. For the CDR3, the DNA is TGCAGCGTTGAAGGGCGCCTCACCTACAATGAGCAGTTCTTC.